The 24 T cell receptor beta chains reported below all come from one sample, sequenced in a study of cytomegalovirus exposure and HLA in healthy donors. The PCR contained 60 Vbeta and 13 Jbeta primers. The table came from immunoSEQ multiplex PCR; TCRdb's copy has only in-frame clones and leaves some out. Counted here are around 90,000 clones, around 60% occurring once; the ten biggest clones make up 2% to 2.5%. Sequencing input: PBMCs. Receptors were obtained from a human donor in good health.

This rearrangement joins TRBV19 to TRBJ1-2; D not resolved. The length of the CDR3 is 13 residues. Trimming stripped 2 bases from V and 3 bases from J, with 7 bases between. Germline-derived CDR1 and CDR2 are LNHDA and SQIVND (reference sequence). The CDR3 sequence: CASSIPSHYGYTF. CDR3 DNA sequence: TGTGCCAGTAGTATACCATCCCACTATGGCTACACCTTC.

V and J are TRBV18 and TRBJ2-2; D is unclear. Trimming took 6 bases from V and 1 from J, leaving 12 bases between them. Germline V CDR1 and CDR2: KGHSH, LQKENI. There are 15 residues in the CDR3. This chain's CDR3 is CASSPMAGNTGELFF. The CDR3 DNA sequence: TGTGCCAGCTCCCCGATGGCAGGGAACACCGGGGAGCTGTTTTTT. Filled out from reference TRBV18 and TRBJ2-2, the complete variable domain reads NAGVMQNPRHLVRRRGQEARLRCSPMKGHSHVYWYRQLPEEGLKFMVYLQKENIIDESGMPKERFSAEFPKEGPSILRIQQVVRGDSAAYFCASSPMAGNTGELFFGEGSRLTVL.

The chain recombines TRBV12-5 with TRBJ2-1; D perhaps matches TRBD1 (6 bases). Germline values: CDR1 LGHNT, CDR2 FRNRAP. The CDR3 totals 15 residues. V gave up 6 bases and J gave up 5 bases, with 17 bases separating them. The CDR3 coding sequence is TGTGCTAGTGGCGACTCAGGGGCGATCCACAATGAGCAGTTCTTC. Its translation is CASGDSGAIHNEQFF.

This rearrangement joins TRBV18 to TRBJ1-4; 12 nucleotides align to TRBD1. The CDR3 is 19 amino acids. The germline V gene has CDR1 KGHSH and CDR2 LQKENI. Unmatched junction bases numbered 11, after V lost 3 bases and J lost 3 bases. The CDR3 nucleotides are TGTGCCAGCTCACCCCTCAGGCCCGGGACAGGGGGCCCTAATGAAAAACTGTTTTTT. It encodes CASSPLRPGTGGPNEKLFF.

V gene TRBV5-4 combines with J gene TRBJ1-6; tentatively, D is TRBD1 (5 bases). CDR1 is SGHNT, CDR2 YYREEE, per germline (reference sequence). This CDR3 is built from 15 residues. Trimming pared 1 base from V and 10 bases from J, leaving 15 bases between. CDR3: CASSLSSGLGSPLHF. The CDR3 DNA is TGTGCCAGCAGCTTGAGTTCAGGGTTAGGATCACCCCTCCACTTT.

This clone was seen more than once but under ten times. The rearrangement links TRBV19 to TRBJ2-1, with D perhaps TRBD2 (6 bases). The length of the CDR3 is 11 residues. V lost 10 bases and J lost 4, with 8 bases in between. In germline, CDR1 is LNHDA, CDR2 SQIVND (reference sequence). DNA of the CDR3: TGTGCCACTCGGGGGTACAATGAGCAGTTCTTC. Residues: CATRGYNEQFF.

The chain is built from TRBV11-3 and TRBJ1-2; 7 bases fit TRBD1. This CDR3 spans 13 amino acids. V dropped 5 bases and J dropped 3; count of bases not matched to a gene: 3. Germline CDR1 SGHNT, CDR2 YENEEA. The CDR3 protein is CASSVTGDYGYTF. DNA of the CDR3: TGTGCCAGCAGCGTAACAGGGGACTATGGCTACACCTTC.

There are a few counts of this clone. This sequence joins TRBV5-1 and TRBJ2-1; TRBD2 is a possible D gene (5 bases). CDR1 and CDR2 (germline): SGHRS, YFSETQ. The CDR3 extends over 14 amino acids. Trimming took off 4 bases at V and 6 bases at J, with 14 bases between the two ends. For the CDR3, the DNA is TGCGCCAGCAGCCGTCAAGGAGGTGTCAATGAGCAGTTCTTC. Translation gives CASSRQGGVNEQFF.

V usage is TRBV20-1 and J usage is TRBJ2-1, with TRBD2 matching over 10 bases. The CDR3 spans 11 residues. With V trimmed by 5 bases and J by 16 bases, 8 bases remained unmatched. Germline CDR1 is DFQATT and CDR2 is SNEGSKA (reference sequence). The DNA for the CDR3 is TGCAGTGCTCCCAAAGCGGGGGGGATCTTCTTC. It is translated as CSAPKAGGIFF.

This sequence joins TRBV5-1 and TRBJ1-1; weak D call: TRBD1 (6 bases). V gave up 7 bases and J gave up 0 bases, with 10 bases separating them. This CDR3 comprises 13 residues. CDR1 SGHRS and CDR2 YFSETQ come from the germline V gene. The CDR3 here is CASSGEMNTEAFF. In DNA form, the CDR3 reads TGCGCCAGCTCAGGGGAGATGAACACTGAAGCTTTCTTT.

This chain uses TRBV9 with TRBJ2-7; 10 bases align to TRBD1. CDR1 is SGDLS, CDR2 YYNGEE, per germline. The V gene end was trimmed by 4 bases and the J gene end by 4 bases; junction bases not matched to a gene: 14. The CDR3 spans 17 residues. The CDR3 spells CASSPGARDRGSYEQYF. In DNA, the CDR3 is TGTGCCAGCAGCCCCGGTGCCCGGGACAGGGGTTCTTACGAGCAGTACTTC.

DNA of the CDR3: TGCAGCGTTGAGAGACAGGGAGGAGAGACCCAGTACTTC. This codes for CSVERQGGETQYF. The chain links TRBV29-1 to TRBJ2-5; D is possibly TRBD1 (7 bases). The CDR3 contains 13 residues. V shed 3 bases and J shed 4 bases, with 12 bases lying between them. The germline gives CDR1 SQVTM, CDR2 ANQGSEA. The full variable domain, in which reference TRBV29-1 and TRBJ2-5 provide the parts outside the CDR3, is SAVISQKPSRDICQRGTSLTIQCQVDSQVTMMFWYRQQPGQSLTLIATANQGSEATYESGFVIDKFPISRPNLTFSTLTVSNMSPEDSSIYLCSVERQGGETQYFGPGTRLLVL.

V is TRBV7-2 and J is TRBJ2-1; 9 bases are shared with TRBD1. J was trimmed by 7 bases and V by 6 bases; bases with no gene match: 10. Germline V gives CDR1 SGHTA, CDR2 FQGNSA. This CDR3 comprises 15 residues. CDR3 protein: CASRTPGTGTNEQFF. For the CDR3, the DNA is TGTGCCAGCAGAACGCCCGGGACAGGGACGAATGAGCAGTTCTTC.

The V and J genes are TRBV27 and TRBJ1-2; 7 bases are a match to TRBD1. Germline V CDR1 and CDR2: MNHEY, SMNVEV (reference sequence). The CDR3 has 13 residues. J lost 2 bases, V lost 8 bases, and 5 bases had no gene match. CDR3: CASGGDSNYGYTF. The CDR3 nucleotides are TGTGCCAGCGGTGGGGACAGCAACTATGGCTACACCTTC.

In its sample, this clone was seen a few times. CDR3 sequence: CASSPPGLAGFTDTQYF. The CDR3 nucleotides read TGTGCCAGCAGCCCCCCGGGACTAGCGGGGTTCACAGATACGCAGTATTTT. The chain is built from TRBV7-2 and TRBJ2-3; 13 bases are shared with TRBD2. Trimming took 5 bases from V and 2 from J; bases not matched to a gene: 7. The CDR3 sequence is 17 residues long. Germline-derived CDR1 and CDR2 are SGHTA and FQGNSA.

CDR3 DNA: TGTGCCTGGAGCCGAAACCCGACAGGGAATAATTCACCCCTCCACTTT. Protein: CAWSRNPTGNNSPLHF. V gene TRBV30 combines with J gene TRBJ1-6; 7 bases are shared with TRBD1. Germline trimming cut 3 bases from V and 5 bases from J; bases unmatched to any gene: 10. Per the germline V gene, CDR1 is GTSNPN and CDR2 is SVGIG (reference sequence). The CDR3 spans 16 residues.

In its sample, this clone was seen a few times. This chain connects TRBV5-1 to TRBJ2-1; tentatively, D is TRBD1 (6 bases). V dropped 0 bases and J dropped 9 bases, with 28 bases sitting between them. Germline V gene lookup returns CDR1 SGHRS and CDR2 YFSETQ. This CDR3 has 19 residues. Written as DNA, the CDR3 is TGCGCCAGCAGCTTGGAACGGGCAGCGGTGGGGGCTACTTACGGTGAGCAGTTCTTC. This gives the protein CASSLERAAVGATYGEQFF. Full variable domain (missing parts from reference TRBV5-1 and TRBJ2-1): KAGVTQTPRYLIKTRGQQVTLSCSPISGHRSVSWYQQTPGQGLQFLFEYFSETQRNKGNFPGRFSGRQFSNSRSEMNVSTLELGDSALYLCASSLERAAVGATYGEQFFGPGTRLTVL.

This clone showed up just a few times. V usage is TRBV7-5 and J usage is TRBJ1-6; the table names TRBD1, a call not compared with the DNA. TRBV7-5 is reported as a pseudogene. This CDR3 is built from 15 residues. The CDR3 DNA sequence: TGTGTCAGAAGCTTCGGTGACAGGGTCCGCTCACCCCTCCACTTT. Its protein is CVRSFGDRVRSPLHF.

The CDR3 sequence is CASSQREGGGTEAFF. The CDR3 DNA follows: TGCGCCAGCAGCCAAAGGGAGGGAGGGGGCACTGAAGCTTTCTTT. This chain joins TRBV4-3 and TRBJ1-1, with a weak D call TRBD1 (6 bases). Trimming removed 2 bases from V and 4 bases from J, with 14 bases in between. The germline V gene has CDR1 LGHNA and CDR2 YSLEER. The CDR3 has 15 residues.

The chain is built from TRBV30 and TRBJ1-6; TRBD1 matches 7 bases. V lost 3 bases, J lost 13 bases, and 6 bases stayed unmatched. CDR1 and CDR2 (germline): GTSNPN, SVGIG (reference sequence). The CDR3 contains 12 residues. The CDR3 DNA follows: TGTGCCTGGAGGAAGACAGGGACTCCCCTCCACTTT. Translation: CAWRKTGTPLHF.

V is TRBV19 and J is TRBJ2-3; 12 positions agree with TRBD2. Germline V gene sequence: CDR1 LNHDA, CDR2 SQIVND (reference sequence). There are 18 residues in the CDR3. Trimming cost V 1 base and J 4 bases; bases outside gene matches: 9. This chain's CDR3 is CASSIVPSGGAFADTQYF. In DNA form, the CDR3 reads TGTGCCAGTAGTATAGTTCCTAGCGGGGGGGCCTTTGCAGATACGCAGTATTTT.

This clone was recorded a few times. This chain joins TRBV11-2 and TRBJ1-2, with D possibly being TRBD1 (6 bases). The CDR3 has 13 amino acids. V was cut by 0 bases and J by 4 bases, with 6 bases left in between. The germline V gene encodes CDR1 SGHAT and CDR2 FQNNGV. In DNA form, the CDR3 reads TGTGCCAGCAGCTTAGAGGGGGCCTATGGCTACACCTTC. This codes for CASSLEGAYGYTF.

CDR3 residues: CASRTWGGNEQFF. DNA of the CDR3: TGTGCCAGCAGGACATGGGGGGGCAATGAGCAGTTCTTC. The J gene is TRBJ2-1, the V gene TRBV2; 7 nucleotides align to TRBD2. The CDR3 covers 13 residues. CDR1 is SNHLY and CDR2 is FYNNEI in the germline V gene. Germline trimming cut 6 bases from V and 6 bases from J; bases unmatched to any gene: 5.

CDR3 sequence reads: CASSREVGGARSQETQYF. CDR3 nucleotides: TGTGCCAGCAGTCGTGAGGTAGGAGGGGCTCGAAGCCAGGAGACCCAGTACTTC. The rearrangement links TRBV5-6 to TRBJ2-5; D possibly corresponds to TRBD2 (6 bases). The CDR3 sequence is 18 residues long. Germline CDR1 and CDR2: SGHDT and YYEEEE. The V and J ends lost 5 bases and 5 bases respectively, with 28 bases between them.